The clone carrying this T cell receptor (beta chain) was observed at least ten times. Its target is unknown. The germline gives CDR1 SGHTA, CDR2 FQGNSA. The CDR3 has 14 amino acids. Trimming stripped 10 bases from V and 0 bases from J, with 14 bases between. This entry comes from a study of glioma-infiltrating T cells. The study's findings and limits: Very few CDR3 sequences were shared between tissue and blood.

The iRepertoire nested amplicon-rescue multiplex PCR amplified TCR alpha and beta CDR3s from RNA. MiXCR, applied by TCRdb to the multiplex PCR reads, yields one record per CDR3 protein. The repertoire consists of roughly 200,000 distinct CDR3 sequences, with 32% occurring once and the leading ten covering over 20%. This TCR derives from a human donor with low-grade glioma or glioblastoma, undergoing nonglioma brain surgery, or in good health (not recorded which). V usage is TRBV7-2 and J usage is TRBJ2-3, with D perhaps matching TRBD1 (6 bases). Sequencing input: glioma tissue, nonneoplastic brain tissue, or PBMCs (not recorded which). CDR3 in amino acids: CATSTGYSTDTQYF. The CDR3 DNA follows: TGTGCCACCTCGACAGGATATAGCACAGATACGCAGTATTTT.